This T cell receptor beta chain stems from a study of T cell repertoires in cytomegalovirus infection. Germline V gene lookup returns CDR1 MNHNS and CDR2 SASEGT. This CDR3 is built from 19 residues. Trimming removed 11 bases from V and 0 bases from J, with 32 bases in between. TCRdb ran MiXCR on the reads and lists one entry per CDR3 protein. The sample carries about 500,000 distinct CDR3 sequences, roughly a third recorded once. General study results and limits: Clonotypes of TCR beta that were HLA-C-restricted and CMV-specific dominated the ex vivo response.

This clonotype was counted between two and nine times. The antigen remains undetermined. The genes are TRBV6-1 and TRBJ2-7; tentatively, D is TRBD1 or TRBD2 (5 bases each). The sequencing here drew on cultured PBMCs, taken from culture after CMV antigen stimulation. The receptor was isolated from a human donor in good health (CMV status not recorded). Some clones in this sample may be carry-over from other donors' samples. CDR3 nucleotides: TGTGCCGGAAACCCACGGATAGGGCAGGGCGGGCTAGACTCCTACGAGCAGTACGTC. As protein: CAGNPRIGQGGLDSYEQYV.